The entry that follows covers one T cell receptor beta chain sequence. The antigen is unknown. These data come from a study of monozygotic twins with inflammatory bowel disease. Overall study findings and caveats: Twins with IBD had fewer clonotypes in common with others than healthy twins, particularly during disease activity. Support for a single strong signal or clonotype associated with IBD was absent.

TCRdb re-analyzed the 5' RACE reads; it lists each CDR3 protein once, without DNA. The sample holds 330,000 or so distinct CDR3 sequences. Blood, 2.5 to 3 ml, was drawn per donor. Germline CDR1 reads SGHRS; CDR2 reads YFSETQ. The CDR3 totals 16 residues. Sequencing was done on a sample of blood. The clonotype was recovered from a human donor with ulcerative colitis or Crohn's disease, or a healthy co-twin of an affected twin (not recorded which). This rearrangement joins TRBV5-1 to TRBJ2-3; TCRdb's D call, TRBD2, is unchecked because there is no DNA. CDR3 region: CASSALAGGPRDTQYF.